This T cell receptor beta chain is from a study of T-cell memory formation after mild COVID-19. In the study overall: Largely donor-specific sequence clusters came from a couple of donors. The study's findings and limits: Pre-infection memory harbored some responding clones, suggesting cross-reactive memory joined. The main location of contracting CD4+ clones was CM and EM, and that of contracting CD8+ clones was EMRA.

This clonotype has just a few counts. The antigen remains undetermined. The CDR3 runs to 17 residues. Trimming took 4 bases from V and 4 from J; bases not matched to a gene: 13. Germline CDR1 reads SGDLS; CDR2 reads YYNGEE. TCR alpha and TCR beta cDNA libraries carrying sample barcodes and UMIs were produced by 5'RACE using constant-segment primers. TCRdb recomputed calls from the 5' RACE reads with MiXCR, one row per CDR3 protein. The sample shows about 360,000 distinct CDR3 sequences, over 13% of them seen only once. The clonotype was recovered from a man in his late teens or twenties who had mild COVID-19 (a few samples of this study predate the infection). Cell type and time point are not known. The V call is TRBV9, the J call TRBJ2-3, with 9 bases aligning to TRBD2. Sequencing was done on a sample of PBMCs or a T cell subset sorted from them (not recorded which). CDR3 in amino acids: CASSPNGRSGGPDTQYF. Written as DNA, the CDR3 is TGTGCCAGCAGCCCCAACGGGAGGAGCGGGGGGCCAGATACGCAGTATTTT.